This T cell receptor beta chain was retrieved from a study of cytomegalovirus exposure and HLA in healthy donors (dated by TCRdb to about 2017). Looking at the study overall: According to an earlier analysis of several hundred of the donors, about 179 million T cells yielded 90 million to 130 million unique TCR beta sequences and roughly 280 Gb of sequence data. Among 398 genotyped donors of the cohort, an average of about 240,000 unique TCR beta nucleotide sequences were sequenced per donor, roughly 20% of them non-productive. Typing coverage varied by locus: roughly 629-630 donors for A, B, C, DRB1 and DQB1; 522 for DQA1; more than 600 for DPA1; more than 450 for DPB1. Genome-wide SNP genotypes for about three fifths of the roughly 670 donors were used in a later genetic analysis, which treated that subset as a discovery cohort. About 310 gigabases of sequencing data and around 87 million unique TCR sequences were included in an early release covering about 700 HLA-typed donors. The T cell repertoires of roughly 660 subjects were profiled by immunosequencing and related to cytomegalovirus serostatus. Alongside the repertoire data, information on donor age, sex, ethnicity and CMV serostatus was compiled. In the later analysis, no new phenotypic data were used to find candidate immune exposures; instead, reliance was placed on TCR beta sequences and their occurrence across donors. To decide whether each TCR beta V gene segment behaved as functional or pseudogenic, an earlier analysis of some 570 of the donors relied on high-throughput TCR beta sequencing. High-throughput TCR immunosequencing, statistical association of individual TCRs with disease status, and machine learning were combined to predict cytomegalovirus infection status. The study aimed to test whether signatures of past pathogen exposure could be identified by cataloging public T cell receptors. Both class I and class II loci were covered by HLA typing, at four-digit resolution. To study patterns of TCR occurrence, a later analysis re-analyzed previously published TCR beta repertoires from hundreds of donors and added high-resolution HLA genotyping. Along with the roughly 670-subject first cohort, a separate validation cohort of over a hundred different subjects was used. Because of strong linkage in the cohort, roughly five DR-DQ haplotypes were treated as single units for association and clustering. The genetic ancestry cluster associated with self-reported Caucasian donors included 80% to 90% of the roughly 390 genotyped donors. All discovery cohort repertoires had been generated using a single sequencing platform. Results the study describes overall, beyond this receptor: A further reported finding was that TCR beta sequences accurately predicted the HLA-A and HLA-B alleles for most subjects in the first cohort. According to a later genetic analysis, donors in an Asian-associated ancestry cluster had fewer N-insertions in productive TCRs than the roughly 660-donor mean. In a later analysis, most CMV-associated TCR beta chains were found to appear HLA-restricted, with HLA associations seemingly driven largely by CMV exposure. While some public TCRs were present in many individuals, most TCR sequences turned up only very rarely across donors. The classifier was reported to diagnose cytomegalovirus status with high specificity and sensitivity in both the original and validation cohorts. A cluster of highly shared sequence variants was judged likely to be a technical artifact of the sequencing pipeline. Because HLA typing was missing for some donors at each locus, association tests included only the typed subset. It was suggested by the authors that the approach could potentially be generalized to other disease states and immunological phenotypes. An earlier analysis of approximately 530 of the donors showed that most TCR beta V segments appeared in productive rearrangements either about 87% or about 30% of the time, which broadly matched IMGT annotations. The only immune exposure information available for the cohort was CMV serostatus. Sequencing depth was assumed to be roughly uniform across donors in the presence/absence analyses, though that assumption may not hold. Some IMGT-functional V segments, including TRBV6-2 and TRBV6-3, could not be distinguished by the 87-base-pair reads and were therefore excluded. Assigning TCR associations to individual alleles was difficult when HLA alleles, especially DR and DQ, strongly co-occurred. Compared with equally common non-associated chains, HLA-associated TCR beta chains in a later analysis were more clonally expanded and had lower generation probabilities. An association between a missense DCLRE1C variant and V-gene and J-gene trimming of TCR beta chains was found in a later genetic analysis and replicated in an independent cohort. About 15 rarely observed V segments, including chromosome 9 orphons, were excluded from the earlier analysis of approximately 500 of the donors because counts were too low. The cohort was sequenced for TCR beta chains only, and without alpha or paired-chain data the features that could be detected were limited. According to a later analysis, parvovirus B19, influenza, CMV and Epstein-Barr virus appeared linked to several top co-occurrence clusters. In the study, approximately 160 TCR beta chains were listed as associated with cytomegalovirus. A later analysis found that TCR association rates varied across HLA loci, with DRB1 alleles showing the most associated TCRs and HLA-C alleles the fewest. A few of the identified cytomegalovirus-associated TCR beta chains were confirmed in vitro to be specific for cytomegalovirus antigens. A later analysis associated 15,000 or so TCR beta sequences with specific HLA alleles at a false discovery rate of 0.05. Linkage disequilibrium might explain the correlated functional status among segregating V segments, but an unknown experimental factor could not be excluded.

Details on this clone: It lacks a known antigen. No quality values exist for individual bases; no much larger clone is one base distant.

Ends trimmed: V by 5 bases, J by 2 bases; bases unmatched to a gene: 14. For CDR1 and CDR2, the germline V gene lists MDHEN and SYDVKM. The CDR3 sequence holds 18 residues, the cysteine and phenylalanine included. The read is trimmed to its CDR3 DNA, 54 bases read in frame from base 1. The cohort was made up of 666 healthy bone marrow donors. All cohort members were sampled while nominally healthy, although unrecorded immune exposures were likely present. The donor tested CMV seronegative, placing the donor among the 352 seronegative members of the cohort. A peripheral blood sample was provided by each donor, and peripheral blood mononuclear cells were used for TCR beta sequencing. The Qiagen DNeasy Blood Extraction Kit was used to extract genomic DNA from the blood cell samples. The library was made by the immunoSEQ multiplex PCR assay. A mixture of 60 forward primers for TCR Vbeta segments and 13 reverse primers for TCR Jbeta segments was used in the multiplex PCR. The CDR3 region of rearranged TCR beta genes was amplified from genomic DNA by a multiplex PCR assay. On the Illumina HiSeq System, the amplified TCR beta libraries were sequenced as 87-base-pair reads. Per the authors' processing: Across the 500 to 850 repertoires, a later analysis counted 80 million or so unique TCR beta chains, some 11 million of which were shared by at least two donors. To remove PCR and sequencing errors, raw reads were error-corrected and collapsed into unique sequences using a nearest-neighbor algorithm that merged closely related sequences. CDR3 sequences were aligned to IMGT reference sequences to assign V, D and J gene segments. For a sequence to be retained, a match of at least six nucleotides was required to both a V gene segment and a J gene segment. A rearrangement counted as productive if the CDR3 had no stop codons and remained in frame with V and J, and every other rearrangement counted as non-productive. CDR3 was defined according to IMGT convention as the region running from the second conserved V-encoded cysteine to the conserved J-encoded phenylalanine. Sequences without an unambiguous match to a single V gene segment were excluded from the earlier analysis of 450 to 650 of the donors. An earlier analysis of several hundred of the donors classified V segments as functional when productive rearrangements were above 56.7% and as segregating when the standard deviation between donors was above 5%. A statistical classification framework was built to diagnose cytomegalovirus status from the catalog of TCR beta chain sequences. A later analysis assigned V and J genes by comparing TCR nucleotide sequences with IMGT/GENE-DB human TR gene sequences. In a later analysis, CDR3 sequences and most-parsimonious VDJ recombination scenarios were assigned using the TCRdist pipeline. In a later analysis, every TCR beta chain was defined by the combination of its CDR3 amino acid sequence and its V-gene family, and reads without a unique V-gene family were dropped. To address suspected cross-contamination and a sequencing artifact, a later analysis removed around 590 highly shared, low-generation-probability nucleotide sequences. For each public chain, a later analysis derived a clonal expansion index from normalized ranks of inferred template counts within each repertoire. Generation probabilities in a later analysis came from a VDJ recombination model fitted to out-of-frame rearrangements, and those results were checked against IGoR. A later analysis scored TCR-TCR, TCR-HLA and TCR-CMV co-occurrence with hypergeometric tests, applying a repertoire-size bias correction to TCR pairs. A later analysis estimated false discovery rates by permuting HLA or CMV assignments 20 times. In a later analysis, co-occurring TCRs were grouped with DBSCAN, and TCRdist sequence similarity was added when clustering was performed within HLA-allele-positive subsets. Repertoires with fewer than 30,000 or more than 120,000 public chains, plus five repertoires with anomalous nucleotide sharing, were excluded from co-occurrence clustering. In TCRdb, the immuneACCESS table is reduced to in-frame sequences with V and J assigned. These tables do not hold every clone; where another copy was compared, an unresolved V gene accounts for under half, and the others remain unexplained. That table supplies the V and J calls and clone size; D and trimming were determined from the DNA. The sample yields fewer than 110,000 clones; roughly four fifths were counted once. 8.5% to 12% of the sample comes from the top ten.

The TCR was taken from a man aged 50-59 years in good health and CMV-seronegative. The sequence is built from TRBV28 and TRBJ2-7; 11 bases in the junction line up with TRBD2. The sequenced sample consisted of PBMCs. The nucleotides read TGTGCCAGCAGTCCCTCAGGGGTAGCGGGAGGGAAGACCTACGAGCAGTACTTC. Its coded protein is CASSPSGVAGGKTYEQYF.